The next 2 T cell receptor beta chains were all read from a single sample in a study of CD8+ T cells in alopecia areata. The authors extracted RNA and reverse transcribed it into cDNA as the sequencing template. Clones were sequenced by immunoSEQ multiplex PCR, and TCRdb holds only the in-frame ones, with some missing. The table includes 110,000 to 150,000 clones, 40% to 55% detected once. Source: CD4+ T cells sorted from blood, taken at week 0. The receptor set was obtained from a human donor with alopecia areata.

The V and J genes are TRBV7-9 and TRBJ2-6; TRBD1 aligns across 7 bases. This CDR3 region has 17 residues. The germline V gene encodes CDR1 SEHNR and CDR2 FQNEAQ (reference sequence). The V segment lost 4 bases and the J segment 4 bases; nucleotides outside the gene matches: 10. In DNA form, the CDR3 reads TGTGCCAGCAGCTCCCTACAGGGGAAGGCCGGGGCCAACGTCCTGACTTTC. This encodes CASSSLQGKAGANVLTF. The whole variable domain, remainder taken from reference TRBV7-9 and TRBJ2-6, is DTGVSQNPRHKITKRGQNVTFRCDPISEHNRLYWYRQTLGQGPEFLTYFQNEAQLEKSRLLSDRFSAERPKGSFSTLEIQRTEQGDSAMYLCASSSLQGKAGANVLTFGAGSRLTVL.

CDR3 sequence (DNA): TGCAGCGTTGGGGAGACAGGGGCGTCGGGAGAGACCCAGTACTTC. It translates to CSVGETGASGETQYF. The chain joins TRBV29-1 to TRBJ2-5; TRBD1 matches at 8 bases. Per germline, CDR1 SQVTM and CDR2 ANQGSEA. V shed 4 bases and J 4 bases; nucleotides not matched to a gene: 11. The CDR3 extends over 15 amino acids.